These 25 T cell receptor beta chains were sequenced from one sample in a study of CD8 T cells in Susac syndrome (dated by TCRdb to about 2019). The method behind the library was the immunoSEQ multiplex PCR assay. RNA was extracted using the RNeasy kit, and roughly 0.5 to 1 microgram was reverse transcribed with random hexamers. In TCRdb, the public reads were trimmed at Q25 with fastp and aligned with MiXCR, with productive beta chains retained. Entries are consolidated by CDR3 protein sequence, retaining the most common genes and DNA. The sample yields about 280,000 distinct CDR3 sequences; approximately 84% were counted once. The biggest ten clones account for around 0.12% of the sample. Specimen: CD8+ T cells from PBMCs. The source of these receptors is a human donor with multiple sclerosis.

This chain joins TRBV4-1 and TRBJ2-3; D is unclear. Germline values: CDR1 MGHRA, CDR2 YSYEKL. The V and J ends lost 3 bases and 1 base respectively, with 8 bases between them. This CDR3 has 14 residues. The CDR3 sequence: CASSQSVRTDTQYF. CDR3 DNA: TGCGCCAGCAGCCAGTCTGTCCGCACAGATACGCAGTATTTT.

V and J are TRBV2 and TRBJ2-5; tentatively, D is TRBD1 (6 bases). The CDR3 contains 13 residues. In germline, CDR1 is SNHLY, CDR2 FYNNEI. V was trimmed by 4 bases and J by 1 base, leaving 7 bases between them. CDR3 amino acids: CASSGTVQETQYF. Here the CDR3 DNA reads TGTGCCAGCAGTGGGACAGTCCAAGAGACCCAGTACTTC.

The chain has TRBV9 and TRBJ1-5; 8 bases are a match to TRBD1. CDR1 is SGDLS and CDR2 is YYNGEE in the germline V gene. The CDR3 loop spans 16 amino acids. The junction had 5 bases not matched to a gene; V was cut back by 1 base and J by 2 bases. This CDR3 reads CASSVSSDRGNQPQHF. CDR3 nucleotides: TGTGCCAGCAGCGTATCGTCGGACAGGGGCAATCAGCCCCAGCATTTT.

For the CDR3, the DNA is TGTGCCAGCAGCCCCCGGGCCTACTACGAGCAGTACTTC. Amino acid sequence: CASSPRAYYEQYF. The genes are TRBV3-1 and TRBJ2-7; D unresolved. The V gene lost 4 bases and the J gene lost 3 bases, with 10 bases spanning the gap. The CDR3 totals 13 residues. In germline, CDR1 is LGHDT, CDR2 YNNKEL (reference sequence).

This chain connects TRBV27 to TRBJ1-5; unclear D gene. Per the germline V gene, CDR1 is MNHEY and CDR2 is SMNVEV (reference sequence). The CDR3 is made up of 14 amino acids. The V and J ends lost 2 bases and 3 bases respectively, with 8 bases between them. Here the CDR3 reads CASSLEGFNQPQHF. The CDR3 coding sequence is TGTGCCAGCAGTTTAGAGGGCTTCAATCAGCCCCAGCATTTT.

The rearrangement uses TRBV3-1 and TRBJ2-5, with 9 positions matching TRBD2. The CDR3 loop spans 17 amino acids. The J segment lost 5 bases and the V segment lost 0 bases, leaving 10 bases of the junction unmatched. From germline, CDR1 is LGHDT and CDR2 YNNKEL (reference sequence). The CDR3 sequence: CASSQDPWREGRETQYF. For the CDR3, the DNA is TGTGCCAGCAGCCAAGATCCGTGGCGGGAGGGTAGGGAGACCCAGTACTTC.

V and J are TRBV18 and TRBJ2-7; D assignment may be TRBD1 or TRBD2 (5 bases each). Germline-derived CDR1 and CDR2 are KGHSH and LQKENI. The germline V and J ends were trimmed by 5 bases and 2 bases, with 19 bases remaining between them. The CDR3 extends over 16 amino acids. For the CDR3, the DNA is TGTGCCAGCTCAACAAATCTTCCGGGACGTACCTACGAGCAGTACTTC. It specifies CASSTNLPGRTYEQYF. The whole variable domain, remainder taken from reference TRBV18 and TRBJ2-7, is NAGVMQNPRHLVRRRGQEARLRCSPMKGHSHVYWYRQLPEEGLKFMVYLQKENIIDESGMPKERFSAEFPKEGPSILRIQQVVRGDSAAYFCASSTNLPGRTYEQYFGPGTRLTVT.

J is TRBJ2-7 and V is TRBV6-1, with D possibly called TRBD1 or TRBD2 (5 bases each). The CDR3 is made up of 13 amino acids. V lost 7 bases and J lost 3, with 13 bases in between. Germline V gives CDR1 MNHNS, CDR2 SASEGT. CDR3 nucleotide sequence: TGTGCCAGCACCCAAAATGGGGGCTACGAGCAGTACTTC. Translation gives CASTQNGGYEQYF.

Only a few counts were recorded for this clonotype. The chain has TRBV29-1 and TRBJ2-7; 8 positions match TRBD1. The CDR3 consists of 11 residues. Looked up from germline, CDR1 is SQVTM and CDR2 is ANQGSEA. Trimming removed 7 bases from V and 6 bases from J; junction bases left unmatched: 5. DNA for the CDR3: TGCAGCGGCACAACAGGGGGCGAGCAGTACTTC. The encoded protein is CSGTTGGEQYF.

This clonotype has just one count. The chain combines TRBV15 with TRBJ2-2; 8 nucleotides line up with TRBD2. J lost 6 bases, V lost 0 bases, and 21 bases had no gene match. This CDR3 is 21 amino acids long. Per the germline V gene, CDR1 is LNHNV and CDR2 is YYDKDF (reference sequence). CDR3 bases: TGTGCCACCAGCAGAGATCGGGAACCGACTAGCGCAAGGGAAAGGGCCGGGGAGCTGTTTTTT. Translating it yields CATSRDREPTSARERAGELFF.

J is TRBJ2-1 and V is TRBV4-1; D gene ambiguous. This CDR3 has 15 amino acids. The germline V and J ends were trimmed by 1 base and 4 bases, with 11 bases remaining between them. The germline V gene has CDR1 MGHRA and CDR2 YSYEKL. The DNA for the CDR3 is TGCGCCAGCAGCCAAGGACTCTCGCCGTACAATGAGCAGTTCTTC. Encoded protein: CASSQGLSPYNEQFF.

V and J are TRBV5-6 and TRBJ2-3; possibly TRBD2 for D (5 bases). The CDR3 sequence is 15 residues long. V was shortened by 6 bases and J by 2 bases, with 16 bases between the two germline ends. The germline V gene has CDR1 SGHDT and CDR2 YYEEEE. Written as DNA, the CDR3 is TGTGCCAGCACCCTCGCGTGGGGAGACACAGATACGCAGTATTTT. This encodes CASTLAWGDTDTQYF.

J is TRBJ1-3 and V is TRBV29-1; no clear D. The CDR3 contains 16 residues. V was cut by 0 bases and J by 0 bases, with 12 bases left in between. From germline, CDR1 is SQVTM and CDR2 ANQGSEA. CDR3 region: CSVEETDGYSGNTIYF. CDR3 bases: TGCAGCGTTGAAGAGACCGACGGATACTCTGGAAACACCATATATTTT.

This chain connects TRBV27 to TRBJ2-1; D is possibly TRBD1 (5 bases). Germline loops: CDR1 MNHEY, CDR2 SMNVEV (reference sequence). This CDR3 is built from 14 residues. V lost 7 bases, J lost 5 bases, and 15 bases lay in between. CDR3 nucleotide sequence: TGTGCCAGCATTAAGCAGGGCAAGAACAATGAGCAGTTCTTC. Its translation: CASIKQGKNNEQFF.

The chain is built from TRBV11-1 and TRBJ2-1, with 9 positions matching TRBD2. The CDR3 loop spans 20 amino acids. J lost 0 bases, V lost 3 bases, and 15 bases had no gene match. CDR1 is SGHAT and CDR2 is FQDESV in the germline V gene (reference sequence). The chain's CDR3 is CASSLVKKSSGVPSYNEQFF. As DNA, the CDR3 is TGTGCCAGCAGCTTGGTTAAAAAGTCTAGCGGGGTCCCCTCCTACAATGAGCAGTTCTTC.

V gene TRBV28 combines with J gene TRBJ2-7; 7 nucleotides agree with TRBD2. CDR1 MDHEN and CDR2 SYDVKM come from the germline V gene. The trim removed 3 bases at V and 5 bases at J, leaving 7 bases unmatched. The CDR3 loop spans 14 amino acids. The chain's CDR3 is CASSLNGRHDEQYF. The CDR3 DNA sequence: TGTGCCAGCAGTTTGAACGGGAGGCACGACGAGCAGTACTTC. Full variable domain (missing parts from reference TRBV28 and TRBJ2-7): DVKVTQSSRYLVKRTGEKVFLECVQDMDHENMFWYRQDPGLGLRLIYFSYDVKMKEKGDIPEGYSVSREKKERFSLILESASTNQTSMYLCASSLNGRHDEQYFGPGTRLTVT.

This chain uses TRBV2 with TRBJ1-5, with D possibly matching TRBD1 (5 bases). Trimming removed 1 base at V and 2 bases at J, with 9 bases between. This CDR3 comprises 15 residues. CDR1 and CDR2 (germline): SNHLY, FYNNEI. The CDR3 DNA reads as TGTGCCAGCAGTGAAGGAAGGGGTGGCAATCAGCCCCAGCATTTT. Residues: CASSEGRGGNQPQHF. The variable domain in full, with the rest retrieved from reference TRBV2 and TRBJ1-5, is EPEVTQTPSHQVTQMGQEVILRCVPISNHLYFYWYRQILGQKVEFLVSFYNNEISEKSEIFDDQFSVERPDGSNFTLKIRSTKLEDSAMYFCASSEGRGGNQPQHFGDGTRLSIL.

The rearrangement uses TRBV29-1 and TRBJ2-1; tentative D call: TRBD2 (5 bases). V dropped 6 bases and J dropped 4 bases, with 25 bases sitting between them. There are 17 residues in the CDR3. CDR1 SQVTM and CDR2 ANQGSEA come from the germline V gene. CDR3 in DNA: TGCAGCGTGGACTCACGACCCCAGACTCGTATTTACAATGAGCAGTTCTTC. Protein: CSVDSRPQTRIYNEQFF.

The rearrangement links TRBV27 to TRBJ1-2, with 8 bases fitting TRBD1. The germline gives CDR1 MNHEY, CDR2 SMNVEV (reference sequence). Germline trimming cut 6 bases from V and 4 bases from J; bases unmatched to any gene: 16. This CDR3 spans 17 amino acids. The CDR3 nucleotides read TGTGCCAGCAGCCCGAGGCGTGGGGGACAGGACCCCTATGGCTACACCTTC. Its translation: CASSPRRGGQDPYGYTF.

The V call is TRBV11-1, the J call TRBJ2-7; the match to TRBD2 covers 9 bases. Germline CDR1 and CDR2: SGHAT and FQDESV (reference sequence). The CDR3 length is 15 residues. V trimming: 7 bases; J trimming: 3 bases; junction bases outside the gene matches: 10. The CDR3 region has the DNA TGTGCCAGCACCCACTTGGTAGCGGGAGACTACGAGCAGTACTTC. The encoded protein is CASTHLVAGDYEQYF.

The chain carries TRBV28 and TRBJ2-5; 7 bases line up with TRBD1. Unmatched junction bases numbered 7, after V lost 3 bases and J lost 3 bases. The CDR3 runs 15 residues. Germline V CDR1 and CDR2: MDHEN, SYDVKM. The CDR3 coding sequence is TGTGCCAGCAGTTTTGGGGAACAGGGGAAAGAGACCCAGTACTTC. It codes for CASSFGEQGKETQYF. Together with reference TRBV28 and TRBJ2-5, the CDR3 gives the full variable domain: DVKVTQSSRYLVKRTGEKVFLECVQDMDHENMFWYRQDPGLGLRLIYFSYDVKMKEKGDIPEGYSVSREKKERFSLILESASTNQTSMYLCASSFGEQGKETQYFGPGTRLLVL.

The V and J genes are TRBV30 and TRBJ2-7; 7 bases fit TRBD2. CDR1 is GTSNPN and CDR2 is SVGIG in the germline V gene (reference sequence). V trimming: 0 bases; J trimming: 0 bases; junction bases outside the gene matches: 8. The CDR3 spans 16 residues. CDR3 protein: CAWSVWEGRSSYEQYF. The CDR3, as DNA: TGTGCCTGGAGTGTGTGGGAGGGCCGGAGCTCCTACGAGCAGTACTTC.

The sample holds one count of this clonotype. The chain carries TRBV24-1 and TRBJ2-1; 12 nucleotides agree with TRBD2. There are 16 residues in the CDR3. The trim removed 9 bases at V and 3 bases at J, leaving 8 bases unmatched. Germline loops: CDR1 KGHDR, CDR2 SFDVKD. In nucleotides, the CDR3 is TGTGCCACCGGATTAGGGACTAGCGGGTTCTACAATGAGCAGTTCTTC. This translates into CATGLGTSGFYNEQFF.

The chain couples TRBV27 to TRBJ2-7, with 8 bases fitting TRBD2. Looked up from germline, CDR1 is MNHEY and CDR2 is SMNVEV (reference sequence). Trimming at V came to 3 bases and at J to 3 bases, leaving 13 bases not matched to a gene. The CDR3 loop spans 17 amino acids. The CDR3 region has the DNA TGTGCCAGCAGTTTCCTGGCGGGGGGAGCGGTTCTCTACGAGCAGTACTTC. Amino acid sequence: CASSFLAGGAVLYEQYF.

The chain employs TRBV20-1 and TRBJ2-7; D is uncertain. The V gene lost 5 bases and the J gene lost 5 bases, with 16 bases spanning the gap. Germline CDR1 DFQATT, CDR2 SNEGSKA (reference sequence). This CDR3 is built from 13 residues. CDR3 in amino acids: CSAPPPEFHEQYF. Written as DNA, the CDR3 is TGCAGTGCTCCCCCGCCAGAGTTCCACGAGCAGTACTTC.